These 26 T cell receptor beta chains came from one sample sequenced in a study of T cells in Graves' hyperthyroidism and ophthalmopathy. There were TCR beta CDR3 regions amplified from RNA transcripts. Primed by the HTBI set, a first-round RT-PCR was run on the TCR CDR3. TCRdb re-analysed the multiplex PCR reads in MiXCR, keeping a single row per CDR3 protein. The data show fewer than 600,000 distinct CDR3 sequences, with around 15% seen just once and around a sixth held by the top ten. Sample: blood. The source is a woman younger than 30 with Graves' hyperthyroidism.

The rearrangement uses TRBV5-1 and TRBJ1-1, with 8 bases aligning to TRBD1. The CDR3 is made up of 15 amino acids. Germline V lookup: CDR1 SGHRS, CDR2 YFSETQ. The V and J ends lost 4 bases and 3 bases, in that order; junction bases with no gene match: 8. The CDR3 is CASSPRTGIDTEAFF. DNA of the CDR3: TGCGCCAGCAGCCCTCGGACAGGGATCGACACTGAAGCTTTCTTT.

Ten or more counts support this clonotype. The CDR3 region is CASTPVAGNTIYF. The DNA of the CDR3 is TGTGCCAGCACTCCGGTCGCTGGAAACACCATATATTTT. This chain uses TRBV2 with TRBJ1-3; D call uncertain. Trimming cost V 7 bases and J 2 bases, with 9 bases left between them. The CDR3 is made up of 13 amino acids. The V gene's germline CDR1 is SNHLY and CDR2 FYNNEI.

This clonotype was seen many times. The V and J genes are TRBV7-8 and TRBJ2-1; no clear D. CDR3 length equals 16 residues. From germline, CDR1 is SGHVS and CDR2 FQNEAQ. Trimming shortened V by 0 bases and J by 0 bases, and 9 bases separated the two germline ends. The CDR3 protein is CASSLAPGVSYNEQFF. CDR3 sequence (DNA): TGTGCCAGCAGCTTAGCGCCCGGAGTCTCCTACAATGAGCAGTTCTTC.

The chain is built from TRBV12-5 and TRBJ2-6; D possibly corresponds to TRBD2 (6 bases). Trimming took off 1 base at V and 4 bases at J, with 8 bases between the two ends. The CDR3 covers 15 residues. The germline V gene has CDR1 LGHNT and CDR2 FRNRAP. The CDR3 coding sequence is TGTGCTAGTGGTTTGGGGAGGGAGGGGGCCAACGTCCTGACTTTC. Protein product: CASGLGREGANVLTF.

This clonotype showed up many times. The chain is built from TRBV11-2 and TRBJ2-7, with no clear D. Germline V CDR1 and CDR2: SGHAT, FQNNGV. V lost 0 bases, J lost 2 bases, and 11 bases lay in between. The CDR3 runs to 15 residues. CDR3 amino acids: CASSLDRTAAYEQYF. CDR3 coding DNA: TGTGCCAGCAGCTTAGACCGGACCGCTGCCTACGAGCAGTACTTC.

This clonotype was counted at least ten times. The CDR3 is CASGTAQETQYF. The CDR3 DNA sequence: TGTGCCAGTGGGACAGCTCAAGAGACCCAGTACTTC. The chain combines TRBV2 with TRBJ2-5, with 7 bases fitting TRBD1. After removal of 9 bases from V and 2 bases from J, the junction contained 3 bases not matched to a gene. The CDR3 is 12 amino acids. Germline V CDR1 and CDR2: SNHLY, FYNNEI. The full variable domain, completed using reference TRBV2 and TRBJ2-5, is EPEVTQTPSHQVTQMGQEVILRCVPISNHLYFYWYRQILGQKVEFLVSFYNNEISEKSEIFDDQFSVERPDGSNFTLKIRSTKLEDSAMYFCASGTAQETQYFGPGTRLLVL.

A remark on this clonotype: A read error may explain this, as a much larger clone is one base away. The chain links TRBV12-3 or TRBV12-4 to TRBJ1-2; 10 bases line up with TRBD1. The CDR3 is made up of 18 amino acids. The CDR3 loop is CVSSLVGGGQGKNYGYTF. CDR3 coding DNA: TGTGTCAGCAGTTTAGTTGGGGGGGGACAGGGGAAAAACTATGGCTACACCTTC.

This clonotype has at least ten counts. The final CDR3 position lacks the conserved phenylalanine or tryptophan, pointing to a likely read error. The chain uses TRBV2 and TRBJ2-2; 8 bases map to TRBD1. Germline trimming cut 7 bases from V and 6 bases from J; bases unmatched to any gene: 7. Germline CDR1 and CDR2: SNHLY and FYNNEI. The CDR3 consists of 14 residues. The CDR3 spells CASTGQGWAGELFL. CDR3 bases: TGTGCCAGCACAGGACAGGGATGGGCCGGGGAGCTGTTTCTT.

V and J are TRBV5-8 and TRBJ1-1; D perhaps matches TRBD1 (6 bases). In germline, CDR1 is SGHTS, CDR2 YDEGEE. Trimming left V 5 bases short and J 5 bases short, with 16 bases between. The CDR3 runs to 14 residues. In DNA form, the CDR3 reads TGTGCCAGCAGAAATTTTCGAGGGGGTACTGAAGCTTTCTTT. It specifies CASRNFRGGTEAFF.

CDR3 in amino acids: CATSRDRISLSLGGELFF. The DNA for the CDR3 is TGTGCCACCAGCAGAGATAGGATAAGTTTGTCGCTCGGCGGGGAGCTGTTTTTT. The rearrangement uses TRBV15 and TRBJ2-2; D gene unclear. Germline CDR1 is LNHNV and CDR2 is YYDKDF (reference sequence). The CDR3 spans 18 residues. Trimming cost V 0 bases and J 7 bases, with 21 bases left between them. Based on the CDR3 plus reference TRBV15 and TRBJ2-2, the full variable domain is DAMVIQNPRYQVTQFGKPVTLSCSQTLNHNVMYWYQQKSSQAPKLLFHYYDKDFNNEADTPDNFQSRRPNTSFCFLDIRSPGLGDTAMYLCATSRDRISLSLGGELFFGEGSRLTVL.

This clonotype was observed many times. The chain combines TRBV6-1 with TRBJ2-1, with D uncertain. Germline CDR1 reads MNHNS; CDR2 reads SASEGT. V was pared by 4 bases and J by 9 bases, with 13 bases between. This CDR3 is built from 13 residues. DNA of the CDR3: TGTGCCAGCAGTGTATACGGAAGGAGTGAGCAGTTCTTC. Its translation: CASSVYGRSEQFF.

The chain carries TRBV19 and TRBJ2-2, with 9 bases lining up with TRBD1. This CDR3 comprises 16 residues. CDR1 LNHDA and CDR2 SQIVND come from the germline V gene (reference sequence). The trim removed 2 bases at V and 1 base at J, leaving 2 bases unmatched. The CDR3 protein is CASSIRDRENTGELFF. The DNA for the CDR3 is TGTGCCAGTAGTATAAGGGACAGGGAGAACACCGGGGAGCTGTTTTTT.

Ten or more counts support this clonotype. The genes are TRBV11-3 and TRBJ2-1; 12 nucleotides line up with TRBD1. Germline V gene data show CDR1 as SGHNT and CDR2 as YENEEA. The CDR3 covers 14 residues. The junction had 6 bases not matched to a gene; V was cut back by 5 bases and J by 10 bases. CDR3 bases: TGTGCCAGCAGCCCTGGGACAGGGGGCCGAGAGCAGTTCTTC. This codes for CASSPGTGGREQFF. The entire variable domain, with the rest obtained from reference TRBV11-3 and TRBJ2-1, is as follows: EAGVVQSPRYKIIEKKQPVAFWCNPISGHNTLYWYLQNLGQGPELLIRYENEEAVDDSQLPKDRFSAERLKGVDSTLKIQPAELGDSAVYLCASSPGTGGREQFFGPGTRLTVL.

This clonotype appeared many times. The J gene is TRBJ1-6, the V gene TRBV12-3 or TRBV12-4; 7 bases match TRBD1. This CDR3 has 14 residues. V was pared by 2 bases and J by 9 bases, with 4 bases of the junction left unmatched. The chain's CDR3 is CASSLRQGVSPLHF. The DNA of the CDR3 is TGTGCCAGCAGTTTACGACAGGGTGTTTCACCCCTCCACTTT.

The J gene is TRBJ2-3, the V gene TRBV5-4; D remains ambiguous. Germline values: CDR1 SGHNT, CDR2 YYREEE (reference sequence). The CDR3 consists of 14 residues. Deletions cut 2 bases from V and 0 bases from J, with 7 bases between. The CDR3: CASSFWASTDTQYF. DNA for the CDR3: TGTGCCAGCAGCTTTTGGGCTAGCACAGATACGCAGTATTTT.

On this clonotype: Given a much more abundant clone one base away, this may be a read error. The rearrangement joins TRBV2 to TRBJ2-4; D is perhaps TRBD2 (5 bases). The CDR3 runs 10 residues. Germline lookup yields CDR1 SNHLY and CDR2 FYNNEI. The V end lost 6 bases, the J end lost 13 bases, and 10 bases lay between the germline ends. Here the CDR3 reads CASSAGQQYF. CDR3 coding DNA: TGTGCCAGCAGCGCGGGTCAGCAGTACTTC.

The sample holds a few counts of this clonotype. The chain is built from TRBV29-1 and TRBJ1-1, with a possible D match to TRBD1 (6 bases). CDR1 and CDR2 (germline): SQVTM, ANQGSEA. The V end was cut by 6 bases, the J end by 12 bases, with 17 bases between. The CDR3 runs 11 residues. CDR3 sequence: CSVGGQGKTFF. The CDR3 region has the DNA TGCAGCGTGGGGGGGCAGGGGAAGACTTTCTTT.

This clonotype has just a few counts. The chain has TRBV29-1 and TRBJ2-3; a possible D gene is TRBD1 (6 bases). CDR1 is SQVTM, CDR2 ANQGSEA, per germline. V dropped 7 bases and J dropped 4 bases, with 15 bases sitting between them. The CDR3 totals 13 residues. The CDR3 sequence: CSGKTGFPDTQYF. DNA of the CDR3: TGCAGCGGGAAAACAGGGTTCCCAGATACGCAGTATTTT.

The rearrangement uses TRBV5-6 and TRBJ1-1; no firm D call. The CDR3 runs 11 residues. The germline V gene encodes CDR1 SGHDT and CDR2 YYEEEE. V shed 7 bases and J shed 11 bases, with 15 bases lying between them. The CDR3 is CASRLRGLAFF. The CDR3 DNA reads TGTGCCAGCCGACTTCGTGGCCTCGCTTTCTTT.

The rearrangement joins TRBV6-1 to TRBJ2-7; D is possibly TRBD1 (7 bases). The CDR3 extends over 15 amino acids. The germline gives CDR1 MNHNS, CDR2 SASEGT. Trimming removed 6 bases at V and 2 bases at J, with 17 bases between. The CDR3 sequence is CASRSPGGMAYEQYF. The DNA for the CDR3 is TGTGCCAGCAGGTCACCAGGGGGGATGGCCTACGAGCAGTACTTC.

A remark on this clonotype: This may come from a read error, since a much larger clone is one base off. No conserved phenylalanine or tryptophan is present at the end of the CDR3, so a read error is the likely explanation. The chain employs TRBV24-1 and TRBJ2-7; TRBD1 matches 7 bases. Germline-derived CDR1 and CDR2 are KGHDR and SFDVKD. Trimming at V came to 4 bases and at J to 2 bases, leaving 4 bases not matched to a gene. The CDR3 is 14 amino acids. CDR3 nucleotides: TGTGCCACCAGTGACGACAGGGTTCCCTACGAGCAGTACCTC. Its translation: CATSDDRVPYEQYL.

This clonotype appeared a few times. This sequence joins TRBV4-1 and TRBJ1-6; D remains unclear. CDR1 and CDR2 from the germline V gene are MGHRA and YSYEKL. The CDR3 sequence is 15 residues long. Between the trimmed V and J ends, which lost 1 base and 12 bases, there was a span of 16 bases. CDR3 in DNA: TGCGCCAGCAGCCAAGGCTCAACGAGGGTTCAACCCCTCCACTTT. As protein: CASSQGSTRVQPLHF.

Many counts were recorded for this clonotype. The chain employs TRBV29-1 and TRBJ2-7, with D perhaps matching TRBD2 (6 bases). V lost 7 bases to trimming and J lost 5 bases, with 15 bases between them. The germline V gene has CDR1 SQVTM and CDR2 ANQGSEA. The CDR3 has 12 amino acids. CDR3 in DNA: TGCAGCGGCACGACTAGTCAGGACGAGCAGTACTTC. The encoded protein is CSGTTSQDEQYF.

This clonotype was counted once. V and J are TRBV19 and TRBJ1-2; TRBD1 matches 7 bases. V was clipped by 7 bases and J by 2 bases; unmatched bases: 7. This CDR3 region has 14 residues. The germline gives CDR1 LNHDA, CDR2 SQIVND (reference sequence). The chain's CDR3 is CASTQTGMNYGYTF. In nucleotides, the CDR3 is TGTGCCAGTACCCAGACAGGGATGAACTATGGCTACACCTTC.

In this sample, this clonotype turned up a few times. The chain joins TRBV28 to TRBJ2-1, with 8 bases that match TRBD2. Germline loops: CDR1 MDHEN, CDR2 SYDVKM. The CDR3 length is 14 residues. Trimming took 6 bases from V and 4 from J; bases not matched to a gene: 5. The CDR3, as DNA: TGTGCCAGCAGGACTACTAGCGGATACAATGAGCAGTTCTTC. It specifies CASRTTSGYNEQFF. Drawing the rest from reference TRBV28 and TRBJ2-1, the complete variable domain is DVKVTQSSRYLVKRTGEKVFLECVQDMDHENMFWYRQDPGLGLRLIYFSYDVKMKEKGDIPEGYSVSREKKERFSLILESASTNQTSMYLCASRTTSGYNEQFFGPGTRLTVL.

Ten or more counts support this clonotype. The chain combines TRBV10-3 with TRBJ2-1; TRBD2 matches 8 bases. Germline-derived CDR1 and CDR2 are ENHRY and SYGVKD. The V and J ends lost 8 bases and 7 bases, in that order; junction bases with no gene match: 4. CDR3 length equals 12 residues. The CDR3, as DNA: TGTGCCATCGGACTAGCCGAGAATGAGCAGTTCTTC. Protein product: CAIGLAENEQFF.